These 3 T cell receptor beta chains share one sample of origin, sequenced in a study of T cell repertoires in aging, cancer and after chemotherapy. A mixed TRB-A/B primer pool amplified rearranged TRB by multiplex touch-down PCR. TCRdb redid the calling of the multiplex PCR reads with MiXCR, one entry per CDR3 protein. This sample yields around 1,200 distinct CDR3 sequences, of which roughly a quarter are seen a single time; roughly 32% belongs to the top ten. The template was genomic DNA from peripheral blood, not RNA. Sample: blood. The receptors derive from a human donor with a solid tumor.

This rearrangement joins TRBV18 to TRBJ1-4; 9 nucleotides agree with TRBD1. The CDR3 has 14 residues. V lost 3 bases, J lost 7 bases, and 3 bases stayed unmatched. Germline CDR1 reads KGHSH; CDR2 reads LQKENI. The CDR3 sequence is CASSPGQGGEKLFF. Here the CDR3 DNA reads TGTGCCAGCTCACCGGGACAGGGAGGTGAAAAACTGTTTTTT.

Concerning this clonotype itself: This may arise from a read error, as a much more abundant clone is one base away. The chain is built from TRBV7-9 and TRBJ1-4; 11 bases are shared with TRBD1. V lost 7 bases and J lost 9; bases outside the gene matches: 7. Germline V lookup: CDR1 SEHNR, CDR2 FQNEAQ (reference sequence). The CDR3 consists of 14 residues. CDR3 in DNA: TGTGCCAGCATGGGGGACAGGGGGGACCAAAAACTGTTTTTT. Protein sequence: CASMGDRGDQKLFF.

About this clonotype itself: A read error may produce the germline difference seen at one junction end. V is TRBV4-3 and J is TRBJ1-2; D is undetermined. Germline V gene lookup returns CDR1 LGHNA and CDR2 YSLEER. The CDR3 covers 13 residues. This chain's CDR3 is CASSQPVSYGYTF. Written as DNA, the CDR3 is TGTGCCAGCAGCCAACCCGTCAGCTATGGCTACACCTTC.